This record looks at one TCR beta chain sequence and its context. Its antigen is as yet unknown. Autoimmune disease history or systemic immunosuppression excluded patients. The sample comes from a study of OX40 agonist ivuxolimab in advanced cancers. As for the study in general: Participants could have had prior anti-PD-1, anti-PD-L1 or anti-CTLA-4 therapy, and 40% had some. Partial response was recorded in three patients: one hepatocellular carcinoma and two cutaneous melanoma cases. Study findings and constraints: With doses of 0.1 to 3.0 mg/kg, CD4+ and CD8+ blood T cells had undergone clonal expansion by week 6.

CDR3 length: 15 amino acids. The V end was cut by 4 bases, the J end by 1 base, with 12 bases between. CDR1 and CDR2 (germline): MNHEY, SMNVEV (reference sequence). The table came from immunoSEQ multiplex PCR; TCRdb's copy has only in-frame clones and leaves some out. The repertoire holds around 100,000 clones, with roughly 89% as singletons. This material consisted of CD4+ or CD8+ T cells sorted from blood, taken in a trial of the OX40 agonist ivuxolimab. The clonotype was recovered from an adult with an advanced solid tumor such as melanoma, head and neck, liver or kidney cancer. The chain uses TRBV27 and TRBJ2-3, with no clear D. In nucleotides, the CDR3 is TGTGCCAGCAGTTCAGTGCGGCATGGCACAGATACGCAGTATTTT. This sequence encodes CASSSVRHGTDTQYF.